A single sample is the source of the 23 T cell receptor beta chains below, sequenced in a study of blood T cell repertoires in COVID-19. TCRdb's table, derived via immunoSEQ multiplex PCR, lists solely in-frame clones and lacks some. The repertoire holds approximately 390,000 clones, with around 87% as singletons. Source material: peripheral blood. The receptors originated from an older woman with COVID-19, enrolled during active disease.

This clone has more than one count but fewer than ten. The CDR3: CASTGDSSGNTIYF. The CDR3 nucleotides are TGTGCCAGCACCGGGGACAGCTCTGGAAACACCATATATTTT. The chain combines TRBV27 with TRBJ1-3; 7 bases agree with TRBD1. This CDR3 spans 14 amino acids. Germline values: CDR1 MNHEY, CDR2 SMNVEV (reference sequence). J lost 0 bases, V lost 7 bases, and 3 bases had no gene match.

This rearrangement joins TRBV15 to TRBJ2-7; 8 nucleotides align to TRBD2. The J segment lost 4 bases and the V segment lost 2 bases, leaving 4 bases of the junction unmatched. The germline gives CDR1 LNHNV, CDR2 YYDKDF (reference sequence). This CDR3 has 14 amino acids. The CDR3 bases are TGTGCCACCAGCAGACAACTAGCGGTATACGAGCAGTACTTC. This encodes CATSRQLAVYEQYF.

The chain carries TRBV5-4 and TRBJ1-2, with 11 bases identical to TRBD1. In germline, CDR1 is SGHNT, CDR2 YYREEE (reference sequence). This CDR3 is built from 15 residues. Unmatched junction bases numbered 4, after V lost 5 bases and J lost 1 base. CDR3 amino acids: CASRPGQGVNYGYTF. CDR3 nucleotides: TGTGCCAGCAGGCCGGGACAGGGGGTTAACTATGGCTACACCTTC.

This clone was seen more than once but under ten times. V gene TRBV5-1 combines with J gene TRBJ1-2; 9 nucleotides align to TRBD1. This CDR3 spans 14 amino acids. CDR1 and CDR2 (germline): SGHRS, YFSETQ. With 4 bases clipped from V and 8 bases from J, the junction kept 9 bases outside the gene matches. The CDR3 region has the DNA TGCGCCAGCAGCGCCGGGACAGGGCCGGAAGGCTACACCTTC. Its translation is CASSAGTGPEGYTF.

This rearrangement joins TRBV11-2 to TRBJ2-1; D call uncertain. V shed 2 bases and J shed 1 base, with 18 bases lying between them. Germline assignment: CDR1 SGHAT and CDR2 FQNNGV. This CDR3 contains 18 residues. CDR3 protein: CASSLRLTPMRSYNEQFF. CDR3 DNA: TGTGCCAGCAGCTTAAGGTTGACCCCCATGCGGTCCTACAATGAGCAGTTCTTC.

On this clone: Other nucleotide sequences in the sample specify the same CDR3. As DNA, the CDR3 is TGCGCCAGCAGCTTTAGCGGTGATACGCAGTATTTT. Residues: CASSFSGDTQYF. This chain joins TRBV5-1 and TRBJ2-3, with D possibly TRBD2 on 6 matching bases. CDR1 is SGHRS and CDR2 is YFSETQ in the germline V gene. The CDR3 has 12 amino acids. The V and J ends lost 2 bases and 6 bases respectively, with 7 bases between them.

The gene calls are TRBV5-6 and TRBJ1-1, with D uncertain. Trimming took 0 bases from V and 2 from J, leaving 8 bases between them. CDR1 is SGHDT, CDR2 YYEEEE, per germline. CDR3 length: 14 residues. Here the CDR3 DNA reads TGTGCCAGCAGCTTGGTCCGGAGAAACACTGAAGCTTTCTTT. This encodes CASSLVRRNTEAFF.

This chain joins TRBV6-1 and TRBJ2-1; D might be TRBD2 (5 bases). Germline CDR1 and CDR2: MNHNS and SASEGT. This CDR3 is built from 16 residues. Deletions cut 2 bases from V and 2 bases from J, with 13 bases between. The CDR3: CASSERLSKPYNEQFF. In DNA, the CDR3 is TGTGCCAGCAGTGAAAGACTATCTAAACCCTACAATGAGCAGTTCTTC.

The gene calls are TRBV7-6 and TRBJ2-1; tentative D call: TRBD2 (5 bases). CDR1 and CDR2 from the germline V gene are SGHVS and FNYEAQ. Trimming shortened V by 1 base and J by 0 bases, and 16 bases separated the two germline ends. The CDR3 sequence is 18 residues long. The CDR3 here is CASSLVAPGSYSYNEQFF. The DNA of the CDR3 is TGTGCCAGCAGCTTAGTTGCTCCGGGGAGCTACTCCTACAATGAGCAGTTCTTC.

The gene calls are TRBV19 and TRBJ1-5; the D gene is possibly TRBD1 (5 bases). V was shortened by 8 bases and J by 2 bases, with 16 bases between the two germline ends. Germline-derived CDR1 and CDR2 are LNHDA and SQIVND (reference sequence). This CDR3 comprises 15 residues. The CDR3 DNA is TGTGCCAGTCTAGAATCGGGGGTTGGCAATCAGCCCCAGCATTTT. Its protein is CASLESGVGNQPQHF.

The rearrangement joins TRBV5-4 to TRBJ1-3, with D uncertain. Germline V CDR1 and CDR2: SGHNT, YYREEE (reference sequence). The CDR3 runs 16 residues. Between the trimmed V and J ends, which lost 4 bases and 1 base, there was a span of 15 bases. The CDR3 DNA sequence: TGTGCCAGCAGCACCTTTAGTCCGGGTTCTGGAAACACCATATATTTT. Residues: CASSTFSPGSGNTIYF.

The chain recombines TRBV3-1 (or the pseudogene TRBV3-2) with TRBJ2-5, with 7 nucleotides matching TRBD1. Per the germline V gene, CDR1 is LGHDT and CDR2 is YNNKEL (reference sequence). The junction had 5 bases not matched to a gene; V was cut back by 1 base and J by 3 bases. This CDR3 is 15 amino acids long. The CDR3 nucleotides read TGTGCCAGCAGCCAAGTCGGGACAGACAAAGAGACCCAGTACTTC. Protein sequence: CASSQVGTDKETQYF.

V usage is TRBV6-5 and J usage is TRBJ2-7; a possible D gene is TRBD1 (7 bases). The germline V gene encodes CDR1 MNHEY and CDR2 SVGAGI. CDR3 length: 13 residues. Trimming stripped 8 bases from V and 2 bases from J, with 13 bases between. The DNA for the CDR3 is TGTGCCAGCCTCCAGGGGGGCGCCTACGAGCAGTACTTC. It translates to CASLQGGAYEQYF.

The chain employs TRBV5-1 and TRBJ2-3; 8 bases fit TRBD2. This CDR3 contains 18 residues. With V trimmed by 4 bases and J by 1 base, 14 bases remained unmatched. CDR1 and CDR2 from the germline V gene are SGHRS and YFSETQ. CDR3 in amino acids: CASSPSGGAGGGTDTQYF. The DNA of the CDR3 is TGCGCCAGCAGCCCCTCGGGCGGCGCCGGGGGGGGCACAGATACGCAGTATTTT. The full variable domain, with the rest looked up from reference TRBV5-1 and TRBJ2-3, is KAGVTQTPRYLIKTRGQQVTLSCSPISGHRSVSWYQQTPGQGLQFLFEYFSETQRNKGNFPGRFSGRQFSNSRSEMNVSTLELGDSALYLCASSPSGGAGGGTDTQYFGPGTRLTVL.

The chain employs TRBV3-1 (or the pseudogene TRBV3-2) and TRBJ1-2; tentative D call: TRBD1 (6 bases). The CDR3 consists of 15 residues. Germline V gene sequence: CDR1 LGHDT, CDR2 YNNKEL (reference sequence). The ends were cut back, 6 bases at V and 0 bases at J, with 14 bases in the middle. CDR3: CASRPGGGANYGYTF. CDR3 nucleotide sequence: TGTGCCAGCAGGCCTGGGGGCGGAGCTAACTATGGCTACACCTTC.

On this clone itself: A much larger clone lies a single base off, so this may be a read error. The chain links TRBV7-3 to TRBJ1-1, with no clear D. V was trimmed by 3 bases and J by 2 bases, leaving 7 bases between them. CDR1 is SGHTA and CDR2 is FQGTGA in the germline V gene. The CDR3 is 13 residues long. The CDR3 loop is CASSFAANTEAFF. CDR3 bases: TGTGCCAGCAGCTTCGCGGCTAACACTGAAGCTTTCTTT.

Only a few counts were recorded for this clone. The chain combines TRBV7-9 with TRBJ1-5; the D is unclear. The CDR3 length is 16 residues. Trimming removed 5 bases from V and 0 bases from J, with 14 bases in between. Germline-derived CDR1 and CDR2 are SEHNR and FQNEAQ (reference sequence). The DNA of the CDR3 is TGTGCCAGCAGCCACGGGTACGGCCTTAGCAATCAGCCCCAGCATTTT. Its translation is CASSHGYGLSNQPQHF.

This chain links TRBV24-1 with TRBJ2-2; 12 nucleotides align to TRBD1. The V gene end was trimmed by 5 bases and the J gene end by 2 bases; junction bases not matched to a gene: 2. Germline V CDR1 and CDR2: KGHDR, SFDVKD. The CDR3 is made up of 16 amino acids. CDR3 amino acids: CATSGGQGANTGELFF. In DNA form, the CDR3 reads TGTGCCACCAGTGGGGGACAGGGGGCAAACACCGGGGAGCTGTTTTTT.

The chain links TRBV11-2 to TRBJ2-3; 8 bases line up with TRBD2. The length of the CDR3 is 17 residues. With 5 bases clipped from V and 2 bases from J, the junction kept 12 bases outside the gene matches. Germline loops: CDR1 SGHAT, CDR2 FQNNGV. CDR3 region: CASSPFGVAGFTDTQYF. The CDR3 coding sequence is TGTGCCAGCAGCCCTTTTGGGGTAGCGGGGTTCACAGATACGCAGTATTTT.

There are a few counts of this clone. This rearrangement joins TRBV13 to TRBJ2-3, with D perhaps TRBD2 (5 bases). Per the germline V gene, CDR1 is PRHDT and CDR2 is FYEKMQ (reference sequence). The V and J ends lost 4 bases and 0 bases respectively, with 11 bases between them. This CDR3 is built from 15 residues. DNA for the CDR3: TGTGCCAGCAGCTCCCGGACTTTTAGCACAGATACGCAGTATTTT. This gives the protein CASSSRTFSTDTQYF.

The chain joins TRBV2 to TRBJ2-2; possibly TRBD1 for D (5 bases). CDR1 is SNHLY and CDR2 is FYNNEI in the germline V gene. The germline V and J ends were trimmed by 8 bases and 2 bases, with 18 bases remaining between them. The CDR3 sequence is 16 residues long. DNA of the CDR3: TGTGCCAGCGGACAACAGGCCTTGGCCAACACCGGGGAGCTGTTTTTT. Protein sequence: CASGQQALANTGELFF.

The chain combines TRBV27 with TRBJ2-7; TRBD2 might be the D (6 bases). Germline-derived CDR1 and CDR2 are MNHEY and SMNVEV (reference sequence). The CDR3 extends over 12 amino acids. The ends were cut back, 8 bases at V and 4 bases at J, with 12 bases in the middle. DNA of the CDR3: TGTGCCAGCGGGAGGCTTGAGTACGAGCAGTACTTC. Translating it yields CASGRLEYEQYF.

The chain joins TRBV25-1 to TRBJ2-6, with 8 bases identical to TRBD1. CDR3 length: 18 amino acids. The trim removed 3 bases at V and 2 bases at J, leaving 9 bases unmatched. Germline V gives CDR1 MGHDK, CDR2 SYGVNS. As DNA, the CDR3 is TGTGCCAGCAGTGACAGGGGGCATAGCTCCCCTGGGGCCAACGTCCTGACTTTC. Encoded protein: CASSDRGHSSPGANVLTF.